Listed below are T cell receptor beta chains from one sample, sequenced in a study of blood T cell repertoires in COVID-19. Assay: immunoSEQ multiplex PCR; the TCRdb copy retains only in-frame clones and omits some. This table holds tens of thousands of clones, approximately 87% found once. Specimen: peripheral blood. The receptors were sampled from a human donor in a cohort sampled during active COVID-19. The CDR3 runs from the conserved cysteine through the conserved F or W. D genes are given only for firm matches. Size tells how often a clone was seen (once, few, many) or the class of an expanded clone, and some rows leave it out.

D gene	V gene	CDR3 length	clone size	J gene	CDR3 DNA	CDR3 protein
NA	TRBV19	15	NA	TRBJ1-3	TGTGCCAGTAGCCTCGGACAGCACTCTGGAAACACCATATATTTT	CASSLGQHSGNTIYF
TRBD1	TRBV6-6	15	once	TRBJ1-5	TGTGCCAGCAGAGATTCCGGGACAGGCAATCAGCCCCAGCATTTT	CASRDSGTGNQPQHF
NA	TRBV6-4	12	NA	TRBJ2-7	TGTGCCAGCCGGCAGGGGACCTACGAGCAGTACTTC	CASRQGTYEQYF
NA	TRBV19	13	NA	TRBJ2-1	TGTGCCAGTAGCCAAACAAAGTACAATGAGCAGTTCTTC	CASSQTKYNEQFF
NA	TRBV4-1	16	NA	TRBJ1-5	TGCGCCAGCAGCCAAGATGGCTCCGGACACAATCAGCCCCAGCATTTT	CASSQDGSGHNQPQHF
NA	TRBV6-2/TRBV6-3	17	NA	TRBJ1-1	TGTGCCAGCAGTTACGAGCGGGGCGGGACGGAAAACACTGAAGCTTTCTTT	CASSYERGGTENTEAFF
NA	TRBV6-5	14	NA	TRBJ1-1	TGTGCCAGCAGTTACAGGATTCGGGTGGCTGAAGCTTTCTTT	CASSYRIRVAEAFF
TRBD1	TRBV19	14	NA	TRBJ1-2	TGTGCCAGTAGTCGCGACAGGGACTTATATGGCTACACCTTC	CASSRDRDLYGYTF
NA	TRBV6-6	15	NA	TRBJ1-2	TGTGCCAGCACAACCGACGGAGGGATAATCCATGGCTACACCTTC	CASTTDGGIIHGYTF
TRBD1	TRBV19	16	few	TRBJ1-2	TGTGCCAGTAGCCCTCAATCCGGGACAGGGGGACGAGGCTACACCTTC	CASSPQSGTGGRGYTF
TRBD1	TRBV6-2/TRBV6-3	16	NA	TRBJ1-5	TGTGCCAGCAGTTACTCGTATCGGGACCCCCAGGGGGCCCAGCATTTT	CASSYSYRDPQGAQHF
NA	TRBV18	14	once	TRBJ1-5	TGTGCCAGCTCACCCGCAGGTTACAATCAGCCCCAGCATTTT	CASSPAGYNQPQHF
TRBD1	TRBV4-3	14	NA	TRBJ2-1	TGCGCCAGCAGCCAGGCGTACAGGGGAAATGAGCAGTTCTTC	CASSQAYRGNEQFF
NA	TRBV19	14	few	TRBJ1-5	TGTGCCAGTAGCCTGGGACATAGCAATCAGCCCCAGCATTTT	CASSLGHSNQPQHF
NA	TRBV28	14	NA	TRBJ2-7	TGTGCCAGCAGTTTCCAGGGTTGGTCCTACGAGCAGTACTTC	CASSFQGWSYEQYF
NA	TRBV6-1	16	NA	TRBJ1-1	TGTGCCAGCAGTGAAATCGGACATTCATGGAGCACTGAAGCTTTCTTT	CASSEIGHSWSTEAFF
NA	TRBV24-1	14	NA	TRBJ2-3	TGTGCCACCAGCCGGGACTCCGTGGCAGATACGCAGTATTTT	CATSRDSVADTQYF
TRBD1	TRBV29-1	14	few	TRBJ2-6	TGCAGCGTAGGTGACAGGGCGGGGGCCAACGTCCTGACTTTC	CSVGDRAGANVLTF
TRBD1	TRBV5-1	14	NA	TRBJ2-2	TGCGCCAGCAGCCACGGACAGGGTCCCGGGGAGCTGTTTTTT	CASSHGQGPGELFF
NA	TRBV6-1	11	NA	TRBJ1-5	TGTGCCAGCAGTGACGATCAGCCCCAGCATTTT	CASSDDQPQHF
NA	TRBV3-1/TRBV3-2	13	NA	TRBJ1-3	TGTGCCAGCAGCCGCAGCTCTGGAAACACCATATATTTT	CASSRSSGNTIYF
NA	TRBV29-1	11	once	TRBJ1-2	TGCAGCGACCAGGGTTCTTATGGCTACACCTTC	CSDQGSYGYTF
TRBD1	TRBV19	16	NA	TRBJ1-4	TGTGCCAGTAGTATTTTACCGGGACAGGGTAATGAAAAACTGTTTTTT	CASSILPGQGNEKLFF
TRBD1	TRBV15	18	NA	TRBJ2-2	TGTGCCACCAGCAGAGAGGGGATTATTGGACAGGTCGGCGGGGAGCTGTTTTTT	CATSREGIIGQVGGELFF
TRBD2	TRBV7-2	13	few	TRBJ2-7	TGTGCCAGCAGCTTGGGACTAGCGAACGAGCAGTACTTC	CASSLGLANEQYF
TRBD1	TRBV27	13	NA	TRBJ2-7	TGTGCCAGCAGTTTGGACAGGGGATACGAGCAGTACTTC	CASSLDRGYEQYF
NA	TRBV7-8	11	NA	TRBJ1-6	TGTGCCAGGATAATCGGGACACCCCTCCACTTT	CARIIGTPLHF
TRBD2	TRBV19	16	NA	TRBJ2-3	TGTGCCAGTAGCCCGGAGGGACTAGCGGGGACAGATACGCAGTATTTT	CASSPEGLAGTDTQYF
NA	TRBV6-5	15	once	TRBJ2-5	TGTGCCAGCATTCTACGGGGACAAACGCAAGAGACCCAGTACTTC	CASILRGQTQETQYF
NA	TRBV5-6	14	NA	TRBJ1-3	TGTGCCAGCAGCTTGACAGGGATTGGAAACACCATATATTTT	CASSLTGIGNTIYF
NA	TRBV5-5	15	NA	TRBJ1-4	TGTGCCAGCAGCTTGGTCACCCAGGGCAATGAAAAACTGTTTTTT	CASSLVTQGNEKLFF
NA	TRBV7-2	14	few	TRBJ1-6	TGTGCCAGCAGCTTCCGTTCGAGGAATTCACCCCTCCACTTT	CASSFRSRNSPLHF
TRBD1	TRBV9	15	NA	TRBJ2-7	TGTGCCAGCAGCGTAGGGCAGGGGGTCGCCTACGAGCAGTACTTC	CASSVGQGVAYEQYF
NA	TRBV18	14	NA	TRBJ1-2	TGTGCCAGTTCTCACGGTCGCGGGTCAGATGGCTACACCTTC	CASSHGRGSDGYTF
TRBD1	TRBV10-3	14	once	TRBJ1-2	TGTGCCATCAGTGTACGGACAGGGGATGATGGCTACACCTTC	CAISVRTGDDGYTF
TRBD1	TRBV7-9	14	few	TRBJ2-1	TGTGCCAGCAGCTTCCGGACAGGGTCAAATGAGCAGTTCTTC	CASSFRTGSNEQFF
NA	TRBV2	15	NA	TRBJ2-6	TGTGCCAGCAGGGGAGGCCTCTCTGGGGCCAACGTCCTGACTTTC	CASRGGLSGANVLTF
NA	TRBV7-2	12	NA	TRBJ1-5	TGTGCCAGCAGCTTAGACTTTTTGCCCCAGCATTTT	CASSLDFLPQHF
NA	TRBV27	14	NA	TRBJ2-5	TGTGCCAGCAGTCCTGGGACATACGTCGTTCCCCAGTACTTC	CASSPGTYVVPQYF
NA	TRBV5-1	15	NA	TRBJ1-6	TGCGCCAGCAGCTTGGGAGGAGACGTCAAGTCACCCCTCCACTTT	CASSLGGDVKSPLHF
TRBD1	TRBV9	15	NA	TRBJ1-2	TGTGCCAGCAGCGTAGTGACAGGGGGCGGATATGGCTACACCTTC	CASSVVTGGGYGYTF
NA	TRBV4-3	15	NA	TRBJ1-2	TGCGCCAGCAGCCAAGATGGGAGCCAGGTCTATGGCTACACCTTC	CASSQDGSQVYGYTF